The 30 T cell receptor beta chains below were found in one sample sequenced in a study of long-term antiretroviral therapy in people with HIV. The assay used was immunoSEQ (version v3.0), run at survey level. TCRdb's table, derived via immunoSEQ multiplex PCR, lists solely in-frame clones and lacks some. The sample holds approximately 30,000 clones, around 79% seen once. The specimen comprised unsorted PBMCs, sampled 1.9 years after starting antiretroviral therapy. Every receptor here comes from a man between 18 and 29 years old with HIV.

J is TRBJ2-5 and V is TRBV27, with 7 bases lining up with TRBD1. The length of the CDR3 is 16 residues. Unmatched junction bases numbered 16, after V lost 5 bases and J lost 7 bases. Germline CDR1 is MNHEY and CDR2 is SMNVEV (reference sequence). The CDR3 nucleotides read TGTGCCAGCAGTCCGCGATCAGGGGGTTCGGCCCGGACCCAGTACTTC. Amino acids: CASSPRSGGSARTQYF.

The chain joins TRBV11-1 to TRBJ1-4; 9 bases match TRBD1. The CDR3 loop spans 13 amino acids. Germline CDR1 SGHAT, CDR2 FQDESV (reference sequence). With 6 bases clipped from V and 7 bases from J, the junction kept 3 bases outside the gene matches. The CDR3, as DNA: TGTGCCAGCAGGGACAGGGGCAGTGAAAAACTGTTTTTT. It yields the protein CASRDRGSEKLFF.

V usage is TRBV2 and J usage is TRBJ1-5; D uncertain. CDR1 and CDR2 (germline): SNHLY, FYNNEI. V dropped 1 base and J dropped 0 bases, with 10 bases sitting between them. The CDR3 covers 16 residues. The CDR3 sequence is CASSEVPRYSNQPQHF. In nucleotides, the CDR3 is TGTGCCAGCAGTGAAGTTCCCAGATATAGCAATCAGCCCCAGCATTTT.

This chain joins TRBV7-3 and TRBJ2-3; D possibly corresponds to TRBD2 (5 bases). Deletions cut 2 bases from V and 1 base from J, with 13 bases between. Looked up from germline, CDR1 is SGHTA and CDR2 is FQGTGA. The CDR3 consists of 16 residues. CDR3 sequence reads: CASSLRGVIGTDTQYF. The CDR3 nucleotides are TGTGCCAGCAGCTTACGGGGTGTCATTGGCACAGATACGCAGTATTTT.

The chain recombines TRBV5-1 with TRBJ1-2, with TRBD1 matching 9 bases. J was trimmed by 3 bases and V by 3 bases; bases with no gene match: 3. The CDR3 has 14 amino acids. Germline CDR1 SGHRS, CDR2 YFSETQ. The CDR3 spells CASSYTGGDYGYTF. In DNA form, the CDR3 reads TGCGCCAGCAGCTATACAGGGGGCGACTATGGCTACACCTTC.

This sequence joins TRBV9 and TRBJ1-2, with D perhaps matching TRBD1 (6 bases). CDR3 length: 15 amino acids. Trimming removed 2 bases at V and 0 bases at J, with 11 bases between. CDR1 is SGDLS, CDR2 YYNGEE, per germline. CDR3 residues: CASSVGQYPNYGYTF. CDR3 nucleotide sequence: TGTGCCAGCAGCGTCGGACAGTATCCTAACTATGGCTACACCTTC.

This clone was counted only a few times. The CDR3: CASSLGDGPRPALHF. The CDR3 DNA reads as TGTGCCAGCAGTCTAGGGGACGGGCCCCGTCCGGCCCTCCACTTT. This chain links TRBV28 with TRBJ1-6; the D gene is possibly TRBD1 (5 bases). The CDR3 extends over 15 amino acids. Per the germline V gene, CDR1 is MDHEN and CDR2 is SYDVKM. The V gene lost 5 bases and the J gene lost 14 bases, with 22 bases spanning the gap.

The rearrangement uses TRBV18 and TRBJ2-1; TRBD1 matches 11 bases. With 6 bases clipped from V and 6 bases from J, the junction kept 10 bases outside the gene matches. Germline V CDR1 and CDR2: KGHSH, LQKENI. The CDR3 is 16 amino acids. In DNA, the CDR3 is TGTGCCAGCTCCCCCATGGGGGGGACAGGGGGCAATGAGCAGTTCTTC. Amino acid sequence: CASSPMGGTGGNEQFF.

As concerns this clone: The same CDR3 also results from other DNA sequences found in this sample. The chain couples TRBV5-5 to TRBJ1-3; D not resolved. The CDR3 runs 13 residues. CDR1 and CDR2 (germline): SGHKS, YYEKEE (reference sequence). V lost 2 bases and J 1 base, leaving 4 bases between the germline ends. CDR3 nucleotide sequence: TGTGCCAGCAGCTTAAGGTCTGGAAACACCATATATTTT. Its translation: CASSLRSGNTIYF. Supplemented by reference TRBV5-5 and TRBJ1-3, the full variable domain reads DAGVTQSPTHLIKTRGQQVTLRCSPISGHKSVSWYQQVLGQGPQFIFQYYEKEERGRGNFPDRFSARQFPNYSSELNVNALLLGDSALYLCASSLRSGNTIYFGEGSWLTVV.

The chain is built from TRBV6-1 and TRBJ1-5, with D unclear. CDR1 is MNHNS and CDR2 is SASEGT in the germline V gene. The V end lost 7 bases, the J end lost 3 bases, and 13 bases lay between the germline ends. The CDR3 covers 14 residues. CDR3 nucleotides: TGTGCCAGCACCGGCCGAGGAACCAATCAGCCCCAGCATTTT. Amino acids: CASTGRGTNQPQHF.

The count of this clone is one. V gene TRBV7-2 combines with J gene TRBJ2-1, with a weak D call TRBD2 (7 bases). The germline V gene has CDR1 SGHTA and CDR2 FQGNSA. The CDR3 is 15 residues long. The ends were cut back, 8 bases at V and 5 bases at J, with 19 bases in the middle. CDR3 DNA: TGTGCCAGCGGGTGGGGGGGGCCAAACAACAATGAGCAGTTCTTC. Its translation: CASGWGGPNNNEQFF.

The CDR3 nucleotides read TGCGCCAGCCGAGGAGATACGCAGTATTTT. It codes for CASRGDTQYF. The chain joins TRBV10-2 to TRBJ2-3, with D uncertain. Germline CDR1 reads WSHSY; CDR2 reads SAAADI. Trimming stripped 8 bases from V and 5 bases from J, with 5 bases between. The CDR3 sequence is 10 residues long.

The gene calls are TRBV11-2 and TRBJ2-2; 9 nucleotides agree with TRBD2. The CDR3 is 16 residues long. Germline lookup yields CDR1 SGHAT and CDR2 FQNNGV. J gave up 1 base and V 5 bases, and 5 bases lay outside the gene matches. CDR3 protein: CASSLQAGGNTGELFF. The DNA of the CDR3 is TGTGCCAGCAGCCTACAAGCGGGGGGGAACACCGGGGAGCTGTTTTTT.

The CDR3 loop reads CASSEPGGNEQFF. In nucleotides, the CDR3 is TGTGCCAGCAGTGAACCAGGGGGCAATGAGCAGTTCTTC. This rearrangement joins TRBV6-1 to TRBJ2-1; TRBD1 aligns across 7 bases. The V gene end was trimmed by 2 bases and the J gene end by 6 bases; junction bases not matched to a gene: 1. There are 13 residues in the CDR3. The germline CDR1 and CDR2 sequences are MNHNS and SASEGT.

The chain's CDR3 is CASSPKGWNTEAFF. DNA for the CDR3: TGTGCCAGCAGCCCAAAAGGGTGGAACACTGAAGCTTTCTTT. The gene calls are TRBV28 and TRBJ1-1; D is unclear. The CDR3 runs to 14 residues. Germline V gives CDR1 MDHEN, CDR2 SYDVKM. Trimming left V 6 bases short and J 1 base short, with 12 bases between.

J is TRBJ1-2 and V is TRBV28; the D is unclear. The CDR3 sequence is 16 residues long. The ends were cut back, 7 bases at V and 5 bases at J, with 23 bases in the middle. The germline CDR1 and CDR2 sequences are MDHEN and SYDVKM. The CDR3 protein is CASIKGDSAISYGYTF. DNA of the CDR3: TGTGCCAGCATTAAAGGCGACTCCGCGATTTCTTATGGCTACACCTTC.

The chain links TRBV11-2 to TRBJ1-1, with D perhaps matching TRBD1 (5 bases). The V end lost 2 bases, the J end lost 5 bases, and 12 bases lay between the germline ends. Germline V gene data show CDR1 as SGHAT and CDR2 as FQNNGV. CDR3 length equals 14 residues. DNA for the CDR3: TGTGCCAGCAGCTTAACCCAGGGAAGGACTGAAGCTTTCTTT. It is translated as CASSLTQGRTEAFF.

This sequence joins TRBV5-1 and TRBJ2-2; D ambiguous. Germline-derived CDR1 and CDR2 are SGHRS and YFSETQ. V lost 4 bases and J lost 1, with 11 bases in between. The CDR3 totals 15 residues. The CDR3 loop reads CASSPQEVNTGELFF. DNA for the CDR3: TGCGCCAGCAGCCCCCAAGAAGTGAACACCGGGGAGCTGTTTTTT.

The V call is TRBV7-9, the J call TRBJ2-5, with 10 nucleotides matching TRBD1. The ends lost 4 bases at V and 5 bases at J; junction bases unmatched: 7. The CDR3 is 15 amino acids. The germline V gene has CDR1 SEHNR and CDR2 FQNEAQ (reference sequence). CDR3 region: CASSSWTGGDETQYF. In DNA form, the CDR3 reads TGTGCCAGCAGCTCATGGACAGGGGGGGACGAGACCCAGTACTTC.

The rearrangement links TRBV5-1 to TRBJ2-7; a weak D match, TRBD2 (6 bases). Germline lookup yields CDR1 SGHRS and CDR2 YFSETQ. The CDR3 contains 13 residues. V was trimmed by 1 base and J by 4 bases, leaving 9 bases between them. The CDR3 reads CASSLTSGYEQYV. CDR3 bases: TGCGCCAGCAGCTTGACCAGCGGGTACGAGCAGTACGTC.

The V call is TRBV6-1, the J call TRBJ2-5; D is ambiguous. Between the trimmed V and J ends, which lost 0 bases and 5 bases, there was a span of 4 bases. The CDR3 runs to 12 residues. Germline V CDR1 and CDR2: MNHNS, SASEGT. CDR3 amino acids: CASSEAGETQYF. CDR3 nucleotide sequence: TGTGCCAGCAGTGAAGCGGGTGAGACCCAGTACTTC.

The chain recombines TRBV28 with TRBJ1-2, with no clear D. Looked up from germline, CDR1 is MDHEN and CDR2 is SYDVKM. V lost 3 bases and J lost 7, with 9 bases in between. The CDR3 runs to 12 residues. CDR3 amino acids: CASSLRHFGYTF. In DNA, the CDR3 is TGTGCCAGCAGTTTGCGACATTTTGGCTACACCTTC.

The chain combines TRBV5-4 with TRBJ2-3; TRBD2 matches 7 bases. With V trimmed by 4 bases and J by 0 bases, 8 bases remained unmatched. This CDR3 comprises 16 residues. Germline V CDR1 and CDR2: SGHNT, YYREEE (reference sequence). CDR3 sequence (DNA): TGTGCCAGCAGCCTACGCCGGGACTATAGCACAGATACGCAGTATTTT. It encodes CASSLRRDYSTDTQYF.

This clone was found a few times. This chain links TRBV5-6 with TRBJ2-7; D remains unclear. This CDR3 has 12 amino acids. The germline gives CDR1 SGHDT, CDR2 YYEEEE. V was clipped by 4 bases and J by 3 bases, with 8 bases between them. In DNA form, the CDR3 reads TGTGCCAGCAGCCTCGACAACTACGAGCAGTACGTC. This codes for CASSLDNYEQYV.

The chain has TRBV30 and TRBJ2-3, with 8 nucleotides matching TRBD2. The CDR3 totals 15 residues. Germline V gene sequence: CDR1 GTSNPN, CDR2 SVGIG (reference sequence). The V segment lost 3 bases and the J segment 6 bases; nucleotides outside the gene matches: 11. In DNA form, the CDR3 reads TGTGCCTGGAGGGTAGGGCGGGGGGACGCGGATACGCAGTATTTT. Translation: CAWRVGRGDADTQYF.

The chain employs TRBV2 and TRBJ2-3; D is uncertain. V lost 3 bases and J 0 bases, leaving 4 bases between the germline ends. CDR1 and CDR2 (germline): SNHLY, FYNNEI. This CDR3 is built from 13 residues. The CDR3 is CASSDDSTDTQYF. DNA for the CDR3: TGTGCCAGCAGTGACGACAGCACAGATACGCAGTATTTT.

The CDR3: CASRGAPGPGVTDTQYF. In DNA, the CDR3 is TGTGCCAGCAGAGGTGCCCCGGGACCCGGTGTCACAGATACGCAGTATTTT. The J gene is TRBJ2-3, the V gene TRBV2; D may correspond to TRBD1 or TRBD2 (5 bases each). Trimming cost V 6 bases and J 2 bases, with 21 bases left between them. The germline CDR1 and CDR2 sequences are SNHLY and FYNNEI. The CDR3 contains 17 residues.

This sequence joins TRBV9 and TRBJ2-7; D is uncertain. Germline lookup yields CDR1 SGDLS and CDR2 YYNGEE. The CDR3 has 12 residues. V lost 7 bases and J lost 9, with 17 bases in between. Written as DNA, the CDR3 is TGTGCCAGCCTAGGATCCCCGTATGGGCAGTACTTC. Protein product: CASLGSPYGQYF.

CDR3 DNA sequence: TGTGCCAGCAGCTACATCCCCGGGGAGGGTGGCTACACCTTC. Its translation: CASSYIPGEGGYTF. V is TRBV6-5 and J is TRBJ1-2, with D uncertain. The CDR3 contains 14 residues. CDR1 and CDR2 from the germline V gene are MNHEY and SVGAGI. Deletions cut 6 bases from V and 7 bases from J, with 18 bases between.

V gene TRBV10-3 combines with J gene TRBJ1-1; 9 bases align to TRBD1. V shed 6 bases, J shed 3 bases, and the junction held 8 bases outside the gene matches. This CDR3 has 15 residues. Germline loops: CDR1 ENHRY, CDR2 SYGVKD. The CDR3, as DNA: TGTGCCATCAGCCGGGACAGGGATACGGACACTGAAGCTTTCTTT. Amino acids: CAISRDRDTDTEAFF.